The clone carrying this T cell receptor (beta chain) showed up just a few times. Its specificity is unknown. TCRdb redid the calling of the reads with MiXCR, one entry per CDR3 protein. The data hold approximately 190,000 distinct CDR3 sequences, with 28% observed a single time. This specimen comes from a study of T cell repertoires in cytomegalovirus infection. At the level of the study: Public TCR beta signatures marked donors with CMV infection and the matching HLA.

Study-level points and caveats: Predominance within the ex vivo response was attributable to HLA-C-restricted CMV-specific TCR beta clonotypes. The cumulative frequency of public TCR beta families identified carriers of CMV plus the relevant HLA.

Sequencing used PBMCs. The clonotype was recovered from a human donor in good health (CMV status not recorded). Some clones in this sample may be carry-over from other donors' samples.

This CDR3 reads CASSEAANALYNEQFF. CDR3 sequence (DNA): TGTGCCAGCAGTGAAGCGGCCAACGCCCTCTACAATGAGCAGTTCTTC. This chain joins TRBV6-1 and TRBJ2-1; the D is unclear. The CDR3 consists of 16 residues. Germline CDR1 is MNHNS and CDR2 is SASEGT. Trimming stripped 0 bases from V and 3 bases from J, with 12 bases between.